Listed here is a single T cell receptor (beta chain). No antigen is known for it. This record comes from a study of early T cells in non-severe SARS-CoV-2 infection. Overall study findings and caveats: Using VDJdb, the matching emphasized anti-spike CD8 responses while missing private and CD4 specificities.

Unique molecular identifiers tagged individual cDNA molecules. TCRdb itself ran the 5' RACE reads through MiXCR, one entry per CDR3 protein. The sample includes 57,000 or so distinct CDR3 sequences, roughly 12% of them seen just once. The CDR3 covers 15 residues. V was clipped by 2 bases and J by 0 bases, with 8 bases between them. Germline lookup yields CDR1 MNHEY and CDR2 SMNVEV (reference sequence). The chain uses TRBV27 and TRBJ1-3; D unclear. This sequence was found in an adult who was a healthcare worker with PCR-confirmed SARS-CoV-2 infection or an uninfected control (not recorded which). Sequenced: whole blood. The DNA of the CDR3 is TGTGCCAGCAGTTTAACGGGGATCTCTGGAAACACCATATATTTT. It specifies CASSLTGISGNTIYF.